This TCR beta chain was sequenced in a study of brain T cells in children with intractable seizures. Trimming shortened V by 5 bases and J by 1 base, and 11 bases separated the two germline ends. The CDR3 sequence is 13 residues long. The V gene's germline CDR1 is SQVTM and CDR2 ANQGSEA. Assay used: immunoSEQ multiplex PCR; TCRdb lists only in-frame clones, some missing. The data hold 70,000 to 85,000 clones, with 90% to 95% observed a single time. The chain couples TRBV29-1 to TRBJ2-5; D uncertain. This receptor was identified in a girl aged 2 to 9 with Rasmussen encephalitis and intractable seizures. The material sequenced was peripheral blood, taken at surgery. The CDR3 loop reads CSVQRGGQETQYF. DNA for the CDR3: TGCAGCGTTCAAAGAGGCGGCCAAGAGACCCAGTACTTC.